This T cell receptor beta chain derives from a study of shared clonotypes between healthy human individuals. Findings and limits, study-wide: It was anticipated that sequencing depth would influence how many clonotypes donors shared.

As concerns this clone: Its antigen is still unknown.

As defined, naive CD8 cells were CD45RO-negative and positively selected for CCR7, with terminally differentiated effector memory CD45RA+ cells excluded. V gave up 4 bases and J gave up 2 bases; unmatched junction bases: 5. Germline-derived CDR1 and CDR2 are LNHDA and SQIVND (reference sequence). The CDR3 is made up of 14 amino acids. The table came from immunoSEQ multiplex PCR; TCRdb's copy has only in-frame clones and leaves some out. The sample records some 2,000,000 clones, over 85% being singletons. The TCR was taken from a man between 18 and 35 years old in good health. This chain links TRBV19 with TRBJ2-7; 7 positions match TRBD1. The sequenced sample consisted of naive CD8+ T cells sorted from blood. CDR3 in amino acids: CASSTEDRAYEQYF. CDR3 in DNA: TGTGCCAGTAGTACCGAAGACAGGGCCTACGAGCAGTACTTC.